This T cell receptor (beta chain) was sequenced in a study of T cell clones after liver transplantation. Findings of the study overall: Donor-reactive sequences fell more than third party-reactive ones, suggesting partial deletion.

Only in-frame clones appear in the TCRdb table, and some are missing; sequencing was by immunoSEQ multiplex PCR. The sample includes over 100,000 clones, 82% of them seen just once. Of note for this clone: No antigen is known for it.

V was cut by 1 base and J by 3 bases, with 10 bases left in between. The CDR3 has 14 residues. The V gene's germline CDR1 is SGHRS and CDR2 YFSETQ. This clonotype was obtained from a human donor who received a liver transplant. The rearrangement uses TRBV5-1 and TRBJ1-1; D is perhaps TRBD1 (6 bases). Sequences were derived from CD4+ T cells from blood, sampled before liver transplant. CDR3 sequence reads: CASSLQQGDTEAFF. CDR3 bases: TGCGCCAGCAGCTTGCAACAGGGTGACACTGAAGCTTTCTTT.